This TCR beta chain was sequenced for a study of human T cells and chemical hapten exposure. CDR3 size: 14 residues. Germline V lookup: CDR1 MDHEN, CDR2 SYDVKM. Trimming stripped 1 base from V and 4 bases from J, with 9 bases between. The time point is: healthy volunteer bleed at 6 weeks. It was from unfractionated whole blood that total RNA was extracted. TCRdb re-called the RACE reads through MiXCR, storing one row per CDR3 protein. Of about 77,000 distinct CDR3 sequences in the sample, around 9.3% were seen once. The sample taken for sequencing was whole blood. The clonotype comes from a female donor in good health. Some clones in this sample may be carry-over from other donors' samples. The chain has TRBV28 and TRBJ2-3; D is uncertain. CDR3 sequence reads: CASSLSQTPDTQYF. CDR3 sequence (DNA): TGTGCCAGCAGTTTATCCCAGACACCAGATACGCAGTATTTT.